The TCR beta chain described here comes from a study of OX40 agonist ivuxolimab in advanced cancers. Study as a whole: Prior checkpoint blockade (anti-PD-1, anti-PD-L1 or anti-CTLA-4) was permitted; over 30% had it.

The data were produced by immunoSEQ multiplex PCR, yet TCRdb's version contains in-frame clones alone and is incomplete. The top ten clones hold 2.5% to 3.5% of a sample with about 46,000 clones, 80% to 85% of them seen once. This CDR3 region has 11 residues. V gave up 4 bases and J gave up 7 bases, with 10 bases separating them. The germline V gene has CDR1 SQVTM and CDR2 ANQGSEA. Note on this clone: No antigen is known for it.

Findings and limits, study-wide: Average numbers of expanded clones were greater in CD8+ T cells than in CD4+.

Sequencing was performed on CD4+ or CD8+ T cells sorted from blood, taken in a trial of the OX40 agonist ivuxolimab. The chain combines TRBV29-1 with TRBJ1-1; no reliable D call. This TCR was recovered from an adult with an advanced solid tumor such as melanoma, head and neck, liver or kidney cancer. The chain's CDR3 is CSVVERIEAFF. The CDR3 region has the DNA TGCAGCGTTGTTGAGCGGATTGAAGCTTTCTTT.